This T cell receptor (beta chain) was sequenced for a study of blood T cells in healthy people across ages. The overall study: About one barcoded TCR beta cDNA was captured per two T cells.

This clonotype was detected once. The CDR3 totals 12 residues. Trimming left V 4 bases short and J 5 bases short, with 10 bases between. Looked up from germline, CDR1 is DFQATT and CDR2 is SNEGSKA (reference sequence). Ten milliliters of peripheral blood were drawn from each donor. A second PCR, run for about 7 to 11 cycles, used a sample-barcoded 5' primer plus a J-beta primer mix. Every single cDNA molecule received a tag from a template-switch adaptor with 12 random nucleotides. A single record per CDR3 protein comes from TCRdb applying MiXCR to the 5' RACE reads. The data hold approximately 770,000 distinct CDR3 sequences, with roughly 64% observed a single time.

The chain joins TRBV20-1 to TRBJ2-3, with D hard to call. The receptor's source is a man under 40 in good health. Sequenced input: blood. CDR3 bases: TGCAGTGCTACACCCCCATTAGATACGCAGTATTTT. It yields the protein CSATPPLDTQYF.